This T cell receptor beta chain originates from a study of identical twins. A single record per CDR3 protein comes from TCRdb applying MiXCR to the 5' RACE reads. The sample yields 1.5 million to 2 million distinct CDR3 sequences, less than 40% seen once. With regard to this clonotype: What it recognizes is unknown.

General study results and limits: Zero-insertion results could be subject to partial confounding by invariant MAIT and iNKT cells.

Looked up from germline, CDR1 is LGHDT and CDR2 is YNNKEL (reference sequence). V dropped 5 bases and J dropped 4 bases, with 10 bases sitting between them. This CDR3 region has 13 residues. The V call is TRBV3-1, the J call TRBJ2-3; D is unresolved. Material for sequencing was cord blood. The sequence came from a newborn girl in good health. This chain's CDR3 is CASSSLPSDTQYF. DNA for the CDR3: TGTGCCAGCAGCTCCCTACCATCAGATACGCAGTATTTT.